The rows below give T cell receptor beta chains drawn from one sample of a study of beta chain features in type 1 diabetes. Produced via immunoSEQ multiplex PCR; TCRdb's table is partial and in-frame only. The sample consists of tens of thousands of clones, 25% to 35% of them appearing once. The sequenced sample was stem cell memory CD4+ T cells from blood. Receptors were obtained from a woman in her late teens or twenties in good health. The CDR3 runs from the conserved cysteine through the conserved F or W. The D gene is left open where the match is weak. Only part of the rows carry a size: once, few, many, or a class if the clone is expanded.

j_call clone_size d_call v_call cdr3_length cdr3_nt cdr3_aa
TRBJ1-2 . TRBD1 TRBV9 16 TGTGCCAGCAGCGTAAATCCCGGGACAGCGAACTATGGCTACACCTTC CASSVNPGTANYGYTF
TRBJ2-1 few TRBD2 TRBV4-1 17 TGCGCCAGCAGCCAAACGGTCAGGACTAGCGGGAACAATGAGCAGTTCTTC CASSQTVRTSGNNEQFF
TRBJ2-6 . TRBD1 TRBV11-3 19 TGTGCCAGCAGCTTAGACCGGGACAGGGGGATGAGTGGGGCCAACGTCCTGACTTTC CASSLDRDRGMSGANVLTF
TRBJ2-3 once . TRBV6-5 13 TGTGCCAGCAGACGGGACAACACAGATACGCAGTATTTT CASRRDNTDTQYF
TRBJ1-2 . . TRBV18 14 TGTGCCAGCTCACCAGAAACAGGGAACTATGGCTACACCTTC CASSPETGNYGYTF
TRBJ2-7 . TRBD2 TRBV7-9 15 TGTGCCAGCAGCTCCGGACTAGCGGGGCCCTACGAGCAGTACTTC CASSSGLAGPYEQYF
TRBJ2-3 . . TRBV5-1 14 TGCGCCAGCACCCGGGACACAAGAACAGATACGCAGTATTTT CASTRDTRTDTQYF
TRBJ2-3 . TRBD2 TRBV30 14 TGTGCCTGGACGTTAGCGGGGGGGGGTGATACGCAGTATTTT CAWTLAGGGDTQYF
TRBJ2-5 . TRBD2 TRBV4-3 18 TGCGCCAGCAGCCAAGGGACTAGCGGGGACCCCCGGGGGGAGACCCAGTACTTC CASSQGTSGDPRGETQYF
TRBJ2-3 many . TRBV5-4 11 TGTGCCAGCAGTATAACAGATACGCAGTATTTT CASSITDTQYF
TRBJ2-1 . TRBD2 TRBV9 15 TGTGCCAGCAGCGTAGAAGCGGGAGTCTCCAATGAGCAGTTCTTC CASSVEAGVSNEQFF
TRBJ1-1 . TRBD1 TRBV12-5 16 TGTGCTAGTGGTTCGGCATCTGGGACAGGGGCTTTGAAAGCTTTCTTT CASGSASGTGALKAFF
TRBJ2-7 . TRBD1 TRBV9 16 TGTGCCAGCAGCGTGACCGGGACAGGGGGCTCCTACGAGCAGTACTTC CASSVTGTGGSYEQYF
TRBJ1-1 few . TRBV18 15 TGTGCCAGCTCACCACCTTCCAGGCCGAACACTGAAGCTTTCTTT CASSPPSRPNTEAFF
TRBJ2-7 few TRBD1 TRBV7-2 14 TGTGCCAGCAGCTTCGCGGACAGGTTCAACGAGCAGTACTTC CASSFADRFNEQYF
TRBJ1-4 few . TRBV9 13 TGTGCCAGCAATCGGCAGGGCGATGAAAAACTGTTTTTT CASNRQGDEKLFF
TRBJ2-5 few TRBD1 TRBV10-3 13 TGTGCCATCATGCCGGACAGGGAAGAGACCCAGTACTTC CAIMPDREETQYF
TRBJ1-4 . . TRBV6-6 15 TGTGCCAGCAGTTACCTAGGGAGCGGGAGTGAAAAACTGTTTTTT CASSYLGSGSEKLFF
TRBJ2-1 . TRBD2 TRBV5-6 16 TGTGCCAGCAGCTCCGACGGGACTAGCGCCATCAATGAGCAGTTCTTC CASSSDGTSAINEQFF
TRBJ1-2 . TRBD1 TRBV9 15 TGTGCCAGCAGCGCCGGGACAGGGGGTGACTATGGCTACACCTTC CASSAGTGGDYGYTF
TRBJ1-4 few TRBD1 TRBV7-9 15 TGTGCCAGCAGCTTACCCAGGGGGGCTAATGAAAAACTGTTTTTT CASSLPRGANEKLFF
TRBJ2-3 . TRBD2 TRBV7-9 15 TGTGCCAGCAGAAAAGCGGGAGGGCCTATAGATACGCAGTATTTT CASRKAGGPIDTQYF
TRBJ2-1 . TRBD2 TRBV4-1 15 TGCGCCAGCAGCCTGGGGAGGGCCGGTCTCAATGAGCAGTTCTTC CASSLGRAGLNEQFF
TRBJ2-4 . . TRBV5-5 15 TGTGCCAGCAGCTTGAGCGTCGGAAGTCAAAACATTCAGTACTTC CASSLSVGSQNIQYF
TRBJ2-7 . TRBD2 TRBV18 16 TGTGCCAGCTCACCCCAGGGACTAGCGGGGGTCGAGGAGCAGTACTTC CASSPQGLAGVEEQYF
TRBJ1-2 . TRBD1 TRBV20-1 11 TGCAGTGTGGGGACAGGGAATGGCTACACCTTC CSVGTGNGYTF
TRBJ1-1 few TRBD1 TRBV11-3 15 TGTGCCAGCAGCTCCGGAACACAGGGGAGAGCTGAAGCTTTCTTT CASSSGTQGRAEAFF
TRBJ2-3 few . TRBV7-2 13 TGTGCCAGCAGCCGTACTACCACAGATACGCAGTATTTT CASSRTTTDTQYF
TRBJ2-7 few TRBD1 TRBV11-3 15 TGTGCCAGCAGCTTATCCGGGACAGGGGTCTACGAGCAGTACTTC CASSLSGTGVYEQYF
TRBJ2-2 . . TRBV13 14 TGTGCCAGCAGCCCGTCTAGGAACACCGGGGAGCTGTTTTTT CASSPSRNTGELFF
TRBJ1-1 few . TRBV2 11 TGTGCCAGCAGGGGCAGGCAAGAGGCTTTCTTT CASRGRQEAFF
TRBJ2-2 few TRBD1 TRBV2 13 TGTGCCAGCAGTGGGACAGGGGCCGGGGAGCTGTTTTTT CASSGTGAGELFF
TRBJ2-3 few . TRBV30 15 TGTGCCTGGAGTGATCTTCAGACAAGCACAGATACGCAGTATTTT CAWSDLQTSTDTQYF
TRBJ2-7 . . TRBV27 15 TGTGCCAGCAGTTCCCCGGGGGTACAGGCCTACGAGCAGTACTTC CASSSPGVQAYEQYF
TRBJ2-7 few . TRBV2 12 TGTGCCAGCAGTGCAGACAGCTACGAGCAGTACTTC CASSADSYEQYF
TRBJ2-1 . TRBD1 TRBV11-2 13 TGTGCCAGCAGCTTAGATCTGACAGGGAGACAGTTCTTC CASSLDLTGRQFF
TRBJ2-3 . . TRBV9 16 TGTGCCAGCAGCGTGGCGACTAGAGGGCTGCCAGATACGCAGTATTTT CASSVATRGLPDTQYF
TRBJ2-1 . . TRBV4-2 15 TGTGCCAGCAGCCAAGATCCCGTCTCTTACAATGAGCAGTTCTTC CASSQDPVSYNEQFF
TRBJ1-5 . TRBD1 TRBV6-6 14 TGTGCCAGCAGTCCCGGGACAGAGAATCAGCCCCAGCATTTT CASSPGTENQPQHF
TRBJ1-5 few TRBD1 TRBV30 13 TGTGCCTGGAGCGGACAGGACGATCAGCCCCAGCATTTT CAWSGQDDQPQHF
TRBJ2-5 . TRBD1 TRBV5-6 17 TGTGCCAGCAGCTTGGAGATTTATAGGGACAGCTGGGAGACCCAGTACTTC CASSLEIYRDSWETQYF
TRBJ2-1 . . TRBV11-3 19 TGTGCCAGCAGCTTAGGACTCTGGCATGGCGGGCGGTCCTACAATGAGCAGTTCTTC CASSLGLWHGGRSYNEQFF
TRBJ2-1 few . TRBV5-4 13 TGTGCCAGCAGCTCCGCCGGGGACAATGAGCAGTTCTTC CASSSAGDNEQFF
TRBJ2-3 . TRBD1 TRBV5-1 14 TGCGCCAGCAGCTCTGGGACAGGGACAGATACGCAGTATTTT CASSSGTGTDTQYF
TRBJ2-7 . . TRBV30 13 TGTGCCTGGAGTGTACTGGCCGAGGGCGAGCAGTACTTC CAWSVLAEGEQYF
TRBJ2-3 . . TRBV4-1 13 TGCGCCAGCAGCGGATTAACTAGTTTTGCGCAGTATTTT CASSGLTSFAQYF
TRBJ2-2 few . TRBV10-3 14 TGTGCCATCAGTGAAGGAGGAGGAACCGGGGAGCTGTTTTTT CAISEGGGTGELFF
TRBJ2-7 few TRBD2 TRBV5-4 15 TGTGCCAGCAGCCTGGGAAGCGGGAGCACCTACGAGCAGTACTTC CASSLGSGSTYEQYF
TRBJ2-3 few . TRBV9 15 TGTGCCAGCAGCGTAGGGCTAGCTAGCACAGATACGCAGTATTTT CASSVGLASTDTQYF
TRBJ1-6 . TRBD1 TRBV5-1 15 TGCGCCAGCAGCTTGGCCGGACAGGGGCGTTCACCCCTCCACTTT CASSLAGQGRSPLHF
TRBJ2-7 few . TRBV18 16 TGTGCCAGCTCACCACCGTCGGGGGACTTGGCTCGGGAGCAGTACTTC CASSPPSGDLAREQYF